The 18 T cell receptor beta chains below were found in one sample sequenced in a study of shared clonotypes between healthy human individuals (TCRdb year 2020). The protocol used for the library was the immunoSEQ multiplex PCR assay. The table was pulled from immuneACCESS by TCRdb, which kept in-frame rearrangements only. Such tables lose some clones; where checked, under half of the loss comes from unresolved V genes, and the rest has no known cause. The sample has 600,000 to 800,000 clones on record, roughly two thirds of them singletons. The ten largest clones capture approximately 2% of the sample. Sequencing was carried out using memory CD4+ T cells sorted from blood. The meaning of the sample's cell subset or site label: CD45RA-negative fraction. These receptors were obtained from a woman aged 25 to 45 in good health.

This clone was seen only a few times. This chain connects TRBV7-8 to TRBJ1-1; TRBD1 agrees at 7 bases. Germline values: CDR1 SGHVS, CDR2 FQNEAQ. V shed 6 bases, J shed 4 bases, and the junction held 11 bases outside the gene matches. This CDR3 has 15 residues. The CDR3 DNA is TGTGCCAGCAGAAGTTCTGCCAGGGGGATCACTGAAGCTTTCTTT. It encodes CASRSSARGITEAFF.

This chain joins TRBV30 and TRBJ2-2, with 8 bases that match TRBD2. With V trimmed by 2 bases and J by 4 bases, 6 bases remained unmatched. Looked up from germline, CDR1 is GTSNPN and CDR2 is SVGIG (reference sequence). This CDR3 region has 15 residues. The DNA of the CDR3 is TGTGCCTGGAGTCGGGGGGGCAGGGGCACCGGGGAGCTGTTTTTT. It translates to CAWSRGGRGTGELFF.

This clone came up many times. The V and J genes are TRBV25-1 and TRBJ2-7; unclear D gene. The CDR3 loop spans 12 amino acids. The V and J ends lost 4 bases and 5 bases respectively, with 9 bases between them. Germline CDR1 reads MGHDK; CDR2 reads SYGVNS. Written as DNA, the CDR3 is TGTGCCAGCAGTGGGTCGAGAGACGAGCAGTACTTC. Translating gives CASSGSRDEQYF.

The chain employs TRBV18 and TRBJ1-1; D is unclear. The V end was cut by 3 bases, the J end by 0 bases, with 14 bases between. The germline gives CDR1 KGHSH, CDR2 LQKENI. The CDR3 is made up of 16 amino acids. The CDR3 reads CASSPRTGDLNTEAFF. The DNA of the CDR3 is TGTGCCAGCTCACCTCGAACGGGAGACTTGAACACTGAAGCTTTCTTT.

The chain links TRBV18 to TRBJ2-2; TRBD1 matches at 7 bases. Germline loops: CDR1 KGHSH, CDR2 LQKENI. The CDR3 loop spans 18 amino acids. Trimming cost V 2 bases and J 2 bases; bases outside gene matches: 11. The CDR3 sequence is CASSPNSAGQANTGELFF. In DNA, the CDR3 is TGTGCCAGCTCACCAAACAGCGCTGGACAGGCCAACACCGGGGAGCTGTTTTTT.

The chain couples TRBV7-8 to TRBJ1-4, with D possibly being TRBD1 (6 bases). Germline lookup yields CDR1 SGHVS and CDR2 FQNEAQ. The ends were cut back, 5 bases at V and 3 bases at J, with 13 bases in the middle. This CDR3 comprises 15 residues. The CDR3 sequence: CASSAYRVANEKLFF. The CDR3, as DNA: TGTGCCAGCAGCGCGTACAGGGTTGCTAATGAAAAACTGTTTTTT.

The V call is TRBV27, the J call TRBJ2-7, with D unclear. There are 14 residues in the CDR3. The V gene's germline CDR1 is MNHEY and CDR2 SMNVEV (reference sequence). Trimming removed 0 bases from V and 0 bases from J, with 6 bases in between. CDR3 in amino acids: CASSLSWYSYEQYF. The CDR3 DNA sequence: TGTGCCAGCAGTTTATCGTGGTACTCCTACGAGCAGTACTTC.

As DNA, the CDR3 is TGTGCCAGCAGTGAGGGGGGACAGAACAATTCACCCCTCCACTTT. It yields the protein CASSEGGQNNSPLHF. The rearrangement uses TRBV2 and TRBJ1-6; 7 nucleotides line up with TRBD1. The V gene end was trimmed by 3 bases and the J gene end by 7 bases; junction bases not matched to a gene: 6. CDR1 is SNHLY, CDR2 FYNNEI, per germline. This CDR3 contains 15 residues. The entire variable domain, with the rest obtained from reference TRBV2 and TRBJ1-6, is as follows: EPEVTQTPSHQVTQMGQEVILRCVPISNHLYFYWYRQILGQKVEFLVSFYNNEISEKSEIFDDQFSVERPDGSNFTLKIRSTKLEDSAMYFCASSEGGQNNSPLHFGNGTRLTVT.

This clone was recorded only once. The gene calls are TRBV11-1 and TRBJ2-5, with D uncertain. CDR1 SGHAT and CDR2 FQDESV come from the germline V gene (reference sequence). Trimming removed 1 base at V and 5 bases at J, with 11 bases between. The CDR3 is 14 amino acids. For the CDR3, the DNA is TGTGCCAGCAGCTTAGAGGTAGCCACTGAGACCCAGTACTTC. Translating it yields CASSLEVATETQYF.

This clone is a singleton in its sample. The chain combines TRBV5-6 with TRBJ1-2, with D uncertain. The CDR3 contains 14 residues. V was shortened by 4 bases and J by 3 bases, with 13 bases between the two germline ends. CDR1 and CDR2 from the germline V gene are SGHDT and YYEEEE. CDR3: CASSPTGRDYGYTF. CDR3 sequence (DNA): TGTGCCAGCAGCCCGACCGGACGCGACTATGGCTACACCTTC.

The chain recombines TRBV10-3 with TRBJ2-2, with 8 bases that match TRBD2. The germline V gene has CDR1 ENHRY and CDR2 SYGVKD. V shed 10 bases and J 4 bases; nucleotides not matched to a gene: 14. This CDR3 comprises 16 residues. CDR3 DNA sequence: TGTGCCAGCCTAATTAGCGGGAAGATCGGCACCGGGGAGCTGTTTTTT. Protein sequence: CASLISGKIGTGELFF.

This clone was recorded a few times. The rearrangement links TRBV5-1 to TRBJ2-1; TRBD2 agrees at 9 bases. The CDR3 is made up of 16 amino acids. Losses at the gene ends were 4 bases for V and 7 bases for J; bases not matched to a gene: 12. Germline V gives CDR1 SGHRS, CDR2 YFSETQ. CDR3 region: CASSASVREGRNEQFF. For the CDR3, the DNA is TGCGCCAGCAGCGCCTCTGTGCGGGAGGGAAGGAATGAGCAGTTCTTC.

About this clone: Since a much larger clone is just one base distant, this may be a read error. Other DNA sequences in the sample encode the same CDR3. CDR3 DNA: TGTGCCAGCAGCCTAGGGGACTATGGCTACACCTTC. Protein: CASSLGDYGYTF. This chain uses TRBV28 with TRBJ1-2; D is perhaps TRBD1 (5 bases). Between the trimmed V and J ends, which lost 6 bases and 3 bases, there was a span of 8 bases. Germline assignment: CDR1 MDHEN and CDR2 SYDVKM. The CDR3 consists of 12 residues.

The CDR3 reads CASSLFEYGQGRTDTQYF. Written as DNA, the CDR3 is TGTGCCAGCAGTTTATTCGAATATGGACAGGGGAGAACAGATACGCAGTATTTT. V usage is TRBV28 and J usage is TRBJ2-3; 9 bases are a match to TRBD1. The CDR3 consists of 18 residues. Germline V lookup: CDR1 MDHEN, CDR2 SYDVKM. V lost 1 base to trimming and J lost 3 bases; unmatched junction nucleotides: 11. The whole variable domain, filled in from reference TRBV28 and TRBJ2-3, reads DVKVTQSSRYLVKRTGEKVFLECVQDMDHENMFWYRQDPGLGLRLIYFSYDVKMKEKGDIPEGYSVSREKKERFSLILESASTNQTSMYLCASSLFEYGQGRTDTQYFGPGTRLTVL.

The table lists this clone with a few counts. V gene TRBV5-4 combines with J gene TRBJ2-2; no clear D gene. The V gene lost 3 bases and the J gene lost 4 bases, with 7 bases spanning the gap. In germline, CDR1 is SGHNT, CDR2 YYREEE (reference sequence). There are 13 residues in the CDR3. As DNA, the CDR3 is TGTGCCAGCAGCTCCTCCAGCACCGGGGAGCTGTTTTTT. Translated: CASSSSSTGELFF.

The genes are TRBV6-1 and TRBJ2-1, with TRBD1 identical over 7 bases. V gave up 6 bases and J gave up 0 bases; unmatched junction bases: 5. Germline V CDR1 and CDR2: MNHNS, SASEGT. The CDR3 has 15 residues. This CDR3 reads CASSPGQSSYNEQFF. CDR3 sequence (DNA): TGTGCCAGCAGCCCGGGACAGAGCTCCTACAATGAGCAGTTCTTC.

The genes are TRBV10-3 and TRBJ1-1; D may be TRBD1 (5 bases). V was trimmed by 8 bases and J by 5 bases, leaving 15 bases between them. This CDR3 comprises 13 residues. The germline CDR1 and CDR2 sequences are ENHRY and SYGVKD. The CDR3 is CAIGAKEETEAFF. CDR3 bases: TGTGCCATCGGGGCTAAAGAAGAAACTGAAGCTTTCTTT.

CDR3 in amino acids: CASSPRGFTEAFF. DNA of the CDR3: TGCGCCAGCAGCCCCCGGGGGTTCACTGAAGCTTTCTTT. This sequence joins TRBV5-1 and TRBJ1-1, with D possibly being TRBD1 (5 bases). CDR1 SGHRS and CDR2 YFSETQ come from the germline V gene. V shed 4 bases and J shed 4 bases, with 11 bases lying between them. CDR3 length: 13 residues.